The T cell receptor (beta chain) described here comes from a study of blood T cell repertoires in acute mononucleosis (dated by TCRdb to the early 2020s). In terms of the full investigation: To capture the primary response, acute-phase samples were obtained within 2 weeks of when symptoms began. During acute infection, about 2% and 1% of blood CD8 T cells were made up of mean YVL-BR-specific and GLC-BM-specific cells, respectively. A mean blood EBV load of roughly 4 log10 genome copies per million B cells was observed during acute infection, and a mean blood EBV load of 2 to 3 was observed at convalescence.

V drops 5 bases and J drops 2 bases, leaving 19 bases in between. Looking up the germline V gene yields CDR1 SGHNT and CDR2 YENEEA. Reading from cysteine to phenylalanine, the CDR3 counts 16 amino acids. Solely the CDR3 DNA is kept, with 48 bases framed from the first base. The sample's time point label, in plain terms: acute infectious mononucleosis, at clinical presentation within 2 weeks of symptom onset (visit 1). The study tracked CD8 T cell responses to two immunodominant EBV epitopes, BRLF1 109 (YVL-BR) and BMLF1 280 (GLC-BM), over primary infection. A positive serum heterophile antibody test and EBV viral capsid antigen-specific IgM indicated primary EBV infection. Magnetic positive selection (MACS) was first used to enrich total CD8 T cells from PBMCs. A FACSAria III was used to sort live CD3+ CD8+ tetramer+ cells to a purity above 85%. A PE-conjugated tetramer loaded with the BRLF1 109-117 peptide was used for cell sorting. After tetramer sorting, TCR repertoires of EBV epitope-specific CD8 T cells were deep-sequenced directly ex vivo at acute infection and at convalescence. The donors were three individuals between about 18 and 29 years old who had clinical acute infectious mononucleosis and laboratory evidence of primary EBV infection. Heparinized peripheral blood was drawn at clinical presentation with mononucleosis symptoms and again about 6 months later. Ficoll-Paque density gradient centrifugation was used to isolate PBMCs.

This clone has just one count. Nothing much larger sits one base from this clone, and base qualities are not available. On its own, one read is weak support. The research as a whole found: Because only a fraction of each donor's blood was analyzed, sampling error might partly explain the low overlap between acute and convalescent clonotypes. In TCR repertoire selection for BRLF1 (YVL-BR), TCRalpha CDR3 motifs had a dominant role, while TCRbeta had a minimal role. The cohort comprised only three donors, so group averages rested on very few individuals. Although only approximately 10% of unique acute clonotypes carried over into convalescence, these persisting clonotypes made up most of the response, and the remainder were seemingly replaced by new, diverse de novo clonotypes.

For TCR profiling, total RNA from no fewer than 9,500 sorted tetramer+ CD8 T cells was reverse transcribed into cDNA. CDR3 regions were amplified by PCR with primers annealing to V and J regions, adding unique molecular identifiers to track templates. Profiling of the TCRalpha and TCRbeta chains was done on the immunoSEQ platform, including the sequencing and error-correction standards of that platform. The original methods were these. Clonal copy numbers were corrected for sequencing and PCR errors, and CDR3s were defined per IMGT conventions. Analysis was limited to productive rearrangements and used immunoSEQ Analyzer versions 2.0 and 3.0, and gene-pairing frequencies were further processed in Microsoft Excel. Circos plots were used to visualize V-J pairings, and MEME plus a custom motifSearch program were used to find CDR3 motifs. The probability of generation of TCR sequences was calculated using the OLGA algorithm. A clonotype seen at both visits was called persistent, a clonotype seen only at the acute visit was called nonpersistent, and a clonotype seen only at convalescence was called de novo. A public TCR was defined as an amino acid clonotype used by more than one donor. Not all clones reach the TCRdb copy of this immuneACCESS table, which keeps in-frame sequences only. Checked studies attribute under half of the gap to unresolved V genes and leave the rest unexplained. V and J calls plus clone size are reproduced from that table; the DNA served to infer D and trimming. Present in this sample are 7,000 to 8,000 clones, less than 30% of which were seen just once. Jointly, the top ten make up 28% of the sample.

The receptor was isolated from a woman between 18 and 30 years old with infectious mononucleosis caused by EBV. The rearranged chain carries TRBV11-3 and TRBJ2-7; the D gene assignment is perhaps TRBD1 or TRBD2, with each matching 5 bases. The sequenced sample was EBV YVL epitope tetramer+ CD8+ T cells sorted from PBMCs, obtained during acute infectious mononucleosis. This specimen's cell subset or site label, per the study, means: CD8 T cells binding a tetramer with EBV BRLF1 109-117 peptide (YVL-BR). Here is the DNA: TGTGCCAGCAGCCCAACATTGCAGGGAGTCGCCTACGAGCAGTACTTC. It translates as CASSPTLQGVAYEQYF.